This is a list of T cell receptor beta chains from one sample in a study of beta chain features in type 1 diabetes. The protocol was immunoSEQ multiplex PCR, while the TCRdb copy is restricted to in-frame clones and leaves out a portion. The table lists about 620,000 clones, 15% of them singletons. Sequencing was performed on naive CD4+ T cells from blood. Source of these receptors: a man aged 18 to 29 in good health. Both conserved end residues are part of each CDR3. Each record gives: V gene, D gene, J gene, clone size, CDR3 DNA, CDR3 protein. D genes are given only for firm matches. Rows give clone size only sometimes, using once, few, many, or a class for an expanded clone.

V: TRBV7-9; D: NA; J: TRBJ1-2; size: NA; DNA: TGTGCCAGCAGCTCACCCTGGCGGGGGGTAGCTAACTATGGCTACACCTTC; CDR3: CASSSPWRGVANYGYTF
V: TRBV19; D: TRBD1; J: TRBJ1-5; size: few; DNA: TGTGCCAGCACGACAGGGAAGGGGCAGCCCCAGCATTTT; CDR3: CASTTGKGQPQHF
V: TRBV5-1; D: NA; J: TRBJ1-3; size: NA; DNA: TGCGCCAGCAGCTTAAGCTCTGGAAACACCATATATTTT; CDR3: CASSLSSGNTIYF
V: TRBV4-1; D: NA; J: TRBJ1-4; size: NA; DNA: TGCGCCAGCAGCGCCAGATTCAATGAAAAACTGTTTTTT; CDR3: CASSARFNEKLFF
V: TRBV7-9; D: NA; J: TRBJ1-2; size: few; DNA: TGTGCCAGCAGCTTGGGTCTTACGACACCCCAAAAGCCAGGCTACACCTTC; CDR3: CASSLGLTTPQKPGYTF
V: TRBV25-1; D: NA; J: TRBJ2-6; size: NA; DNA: TGTGCCAGCAGTCATGGGGTAGGGATCTCTGGGGCCAACGTCCTGACTTTC; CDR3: CASSHGVGISGANVLTF
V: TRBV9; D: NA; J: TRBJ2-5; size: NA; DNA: TGTGCCAGCAGCGTACACATTCAAGAGACCCAGTACTTC; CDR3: CASSVHIQETQYF
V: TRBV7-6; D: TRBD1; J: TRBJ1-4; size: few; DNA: TGTGCCAGCAGCTTAGCCTACAGCTCCCGGGACAGTAATGAAAAACTGTTTTTT; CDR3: CASSLAYSSRDSNEKLFF
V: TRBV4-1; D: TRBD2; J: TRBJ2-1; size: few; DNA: TGCGCCAGCAGCCAAGGACCGACTAGCGCCTCCTACAATGAGCAGTTCTTC; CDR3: CASSQGPTSASYNEQFF
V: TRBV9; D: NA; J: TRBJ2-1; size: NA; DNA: TGTGCCAGCAGCGTAGAGGTCTTCTCCTACAATGAGCAGTTCTTC; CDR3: CASSVEVFSYNEQFF
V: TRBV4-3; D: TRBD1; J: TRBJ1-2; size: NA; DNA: TGCGCCAGCAGCCTTGGGACAGGGGACTTCAACTATGGCTACACCTTC; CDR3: CASSLGTGDFNYGYTF
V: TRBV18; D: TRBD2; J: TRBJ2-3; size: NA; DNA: TGTGCCAGCTCACCAATCAATAGCGGGGGACTATGGGATACGCAGTATTTT; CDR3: CASSPINSGGLWDTQYF
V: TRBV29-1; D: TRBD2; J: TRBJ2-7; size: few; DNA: TGCAGCGTTGATGTGCGAGCGGGAGGCCTAGGCGAGCAGTACTTC; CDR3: CSVDVRAGGLGEQYF
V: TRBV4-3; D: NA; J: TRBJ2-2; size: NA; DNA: TGCGCCAGCACCGGGGGTTTGGGCAGCGGGGAGCTGTTTTTT; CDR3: CASTGGLGSGELFF
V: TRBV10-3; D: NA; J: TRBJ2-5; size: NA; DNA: TGTGCCATCAGTGAGTCCACAGGCCGTCGGGCCCAGTACTTC; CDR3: CAISESTGRRAQYF
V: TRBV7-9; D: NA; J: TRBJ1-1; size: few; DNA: TGTGCCAGCAGCCCTTTTATCACTGAAGCTTTCTTT; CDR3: CASSPFITEAFF
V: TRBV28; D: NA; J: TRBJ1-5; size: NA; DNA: TGTGCCAGCAACGAAGCCAGGGGATATAGCAATCAGCCCCAGCATTTT; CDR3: CASNEARGYSNQPQHF
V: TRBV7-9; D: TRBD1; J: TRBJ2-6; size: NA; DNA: TGTGCCAGCAGCTTAGCCCGGACAGGGGGCTCTGGGGCCAACGTCCTGACTTTC; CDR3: CASSLARTGGSGANVLTF